This TCR beta chain was documented in a study of blood T cell repertoires in COVID-19. Study as a whole: Italy, Spain and the United States were the sources of the convalescent and acute COVID-19 samples. Nucleic acid was either cDNA or gDNA, and it came from T cells, B-cell-depleted T cells, or PBMCs.

There are 16 residues in the CDR3. Trimming cost V 4 bases and J 3 bases; bases outside gene matches: 9. Germline V gene lookup returns CDR1 MNHNS and CDR2 SASEGT. This clone was recorded only once. In the authors' workflow: Counts of nucleated cells, estimated from reference gene primer amplification, were obtained. Method: immunoSEQ multiplex PCR; TCRdb's copy keeps in-frame clones and lacks some. That table gives V, J and clone size, and the DNA gave D and trimming. The sample records approximately 160,000 clones, 75% to 90% being singletons. The sequence derives from a human donor in a cohort sampled during active COVID-19. The V and J genes are TRBV6-1 and TRBJ2-3; 8 bases line up with TRBD1. Sequencing used peripheral blood. This CDR3 reads CASSVRSGGATDTQYF. In DNA form, the CDR3 reads TGTGCCAGCAGTGTACGGTCAGGGGGCGCGACAGATACGCAGTATTTT.